Following are 25 T cell receptor beta chains from one sample sequenced in a study of Graves' ophthalmopathy and Graves' hyperthyroidism. The study amplified TCR beta CDR3 regions using RNA transcripts. First-round RT-PCR employed HTBI primers, with a second-round multiplex PCR after it. TCRdb reprocessed the multiplex PCR reads via MiXCR and lists one record per CDR3 protein. The sample records about 550,000 distinct CDR3 sequences, under 45% being singletons. Sequencing used peripheral blood or thyroid tissue (not recorded which). All receptors derive from an adult man with Graves' hyperthyroidism.

This clonotype was counted at least ten times. V gene TRBV7-9 combines with J gene TRBJ1-5, with D possibly matching TRBD1 (5 bases). With 3 bases removed from V and 4 bases from J, the gap between germline ends came to 10 bases. CDR3 length equals 14 residues. Germline V gives CDR1 SEHNR, CDR2 FQNEAQ (reference sequence). The CDR3 DNA reads TGTGCCAGCAGCTTGGGACGAGGAAATCAGCCCCAGCATTTT. As protein: CASSLGRGNQPQHF. Filled out from reference TRBV7-9 and TRBJ1-5, the complete variable domain reads DTGVSQNPRHKITKRGQNVTFRCDPISEHNRLYWYRQTLGQGPEFLTYFQNEAQLEKSRLLSDRFSAERPKGSFSTLEIQRTEQGDSAMYLCASSLGRGNQPQHFGDGTRLSIL.

This clonotype showed up many times. The rearrangement joins TRBV19 to TRBJ1-6, with D possibly matching TRBD1 (6 bases). Deletions cut 4 bases from V and 7 bases from J, with 14 bases between. From germline, CDR1 is LNHDA and CDR2 SQIVND (reference sequence). This CDR3 has 15 residues. CDR3 coding DNA: TGTGCCAGTAGTACCAACAGGGAAGCGAATTCACCCCTCCACTTT. Residues: CASSTNREANSPLHF. The whole variable domain, filled in from reference TRBV19 and TRBJ1-6, reads DGGITQSPKYLFRKEGQNVTLSCEQNLNHDAMYWYRQDPGQGLRLIYYSQIVNDFQKGDIAEGYSVSREKKESFPLTVTSAQKNPTAFYLCASSTNREANSPLHFGNGTRLTVT.

The table lists this clonotype with many counts. This chain connects TRBV5-1 to TRBJ1-5; D not certain. Deletions cut 1 base from V and 3 bases from J, with 8 bases between. Germline CDR1 reads SGHRS; CDR2 reads YFSETQ. The CDR3 extends over 14 amino acids. In DNA, the CDR3 is TGCGCCAGCAGCTTGTCAGATCCCAATCAGCCCCAGCATTTT. This codes for CASSLSDPNQPQHF.

The sample holds a few counts of this clonotype. In DNA form, the CDR3 reads TGCGCCAGCAGCCCCGGACAGGGCTGGGAGCAGTACTTC. It translates to CASSPGQGWEQYF. The chain joins TRBV4-1 to TRBJ2-7; 8 bases map to TRBD1. CDR1 and CDR2 from the germline V gene are MGHRA and YSYEKL. Trimming cost V 4 bases and J 7 bases; bases outside gene matches: 6. The CDR3 has 13 residues.

This clonotype was seen many times. CDR3 nucleotides: TGCGCCAGCAGCCCGAGACCCGTATCGATTCGTGCACCCCTCCACTTT. Encoded protein: CASSPRPVSIRAPLHF. The genes are TRBV4-1 and TRBJ1-6; D unclear. In germline, CDR1 is MGHRA, CDR2 YSYEKL. V gave up 4 bases and J gave up 11 bases, with 21 bases separating them. This CDR3 spans 16 amino acids.

This clonotype was counted once. The chain couples TRBV29-1 to TRBJ1-3; the D is unclear. The V gene's germline CDR1 is SQVTM and CDR2 ANQGSEA. This CDR3 is 15 amino acids long. Trimming cost V 8 bases and J 2 bases, with 19 bases left between them. CDR3 sequence reads: CSSYARNLAGNTIYF. CDR3 DNA: TGCAGCAGTTACGCCCGGAATCTAGCTGGAAACACCATATATTTT.

As concerns this clonotype: Since a much larger clone is just one base distant, this may be a read error. The V gene is TRBV5-4, the J gene TRBJ1-2, with D perhaps matching TRBD1 (6 bases). CDR3 size: 16 residues. CDR1 and CDR2 (germline): SGHNT, YYREEE (reference sequence). The CDR3 region is CASSLAGQGKDYGYSF. CDR3 DNA sequence: TGTGCCAGCAGCTTGGCGGGGCAGGGGAAGGACTATGGCTACAGCTTC.

The rearrangement links TRBV14 to TRBJ2-5; 9 bases map to TRBD1. CDR1 is SGHDN, CDR2 FVKESK, per germline. CDR3 size: 20 residues. V shed 0 bases and J 3 bases; nucleotides not matched to a gene: 17. DNA of the CDR3: TGTGCCAGCAGCCAAGAAGTCACAGGGGGCGCATTTGCGCGAAAAGAGACCCAGTACTTC. It codes for CASSQEVTGGAFARKETQYF.

This clonotype occurred many times. The rearrangement uses TRBV29-1 and TRBJ2-7; D might be TRBD1 or TRBD2, each matching 5 bases. Between the trimmed V and J ends, which lost 4 bases and 0 bases, there was a span of 22 bases. Germline V gives CDR1 SQVTM, CDR2 ANQGSEA. The CDR3 is made up of 17 amino acids. This CDR3 is CSVVNRQPGSPSYEQYF. CDR3 coding DNA: TGCAGCGTTGTTAACCGACAGCCTGGGAGTCCCTCCTACGAGCAGTACTTC.

This clonotype was observed at least ten times. The genes are TRBV20-1 and TRBJ1-1, with a weak D call TRBD1 (5 bases). CDR3 length: 13 amino acids. V was cut by 5 bases and J by 3 bases, with 13 bases left in between. In germline, CDR1 is DFQATT, CDR2 SNEGSKA (reference sequence). This CDR3 reads CSADRDSYTEAFF. CDR3 DNA sequence: TGCAGTGCTGACCGAGACAGCTACACTGAAGCTTTCTTT.

This clonotype was detected only once. The gene calls are TRBV10-3 and TRBJ2-2; the match to TRBD2 covers 12 bases. CDR1 and CDR2 (germline): ENHRY, SYGVKD. There are 15 residues in the CDR3. The trim removed 10 bases at V and 7 bases at J, leaving 10 bases unmatched. CDR3 nucleotides: TGTGCCACGACTTCTAGCGGGGGGGCCGTCGGGGAGCTGTTTTTT. It encodes CATTSSGGAVGELFF.

At least ten counts were recorded for this clonotype. The chain is built from TRBV4-1 and TRBJ1-5; D gene ambiguous. V was trimmed by 2 bases and J by 6 bases, leaving 17 bases between them. The CDR3 runs to 16 residues. Germline lookup yields CDR1 MGHRA and CDR2 YSYEKL. The CDR3 spells CASSQPSPAISQPQHF. The CDR3, as DNA: TGCGCCAGCAGCCAACCCAGTCCGGCCATCAGTCAGCCCCAGCATTTT.

This clonotype was observed at least ten times. This rearrangement joins TRBV12-3 or TRBV12-4 to TRBJ2-5, with 7 bases lining up with TRBD2. This CDR3 has 13 amino acids. The trim removed 5 bases at V and 5 bases at J, leaving 5 bases unmatched. The DNA for the CDR3 is TGTGCCAGCAGTCTGCTGGGGGGGGAGACCCAGTACTTC. This codes for CASSLLGGETQYF.

This clonotype was found many times. The chain combines TRBV12-3 or TRBV12-4 with TRBJ1-1, with D tentatively TRBD1 (5 bases). The CDR3 runs to 14 residues. Trimming removed 3 bases at V and 7 bases at J, with 15 bases between. The CDR3 sequence is CASSLRGEVREAFF. The DNA for the CDR3 is TGTGCCAGCAGTTTGAGGGGCGAGGTACGTGAAGCTTTCTTT.

To note about this clonotype: A much bigger clone sits one base away, suggesting this may be a read error. The chain carries TRBV2 and TRBJ2-7; D could derive from TRBD1 or TRBD2 (5 bases each). The CDR3 is 14 amino acids. Germline V lookup: CDR1 SNHLY, CDR2 FYNNEI. The CDR3: CASGDGAFAYEQYF. CDR3 nucleotide sequence: TGTGCCAGCGGTGACGGGGCTTTCGCCTACGAGCAGTACTTC.

This clonotype was counted only a few times. The J gene is TRBJ2-7, the V gene TRBV5-1; maybe TRBD2 (7 bases). This CDR3 has 19 residues. Germline V CDR1 and CDR2: SGHRS, YFSETQ. V lost 4 bases and J lost 1, with 27 bases in between. The CDR3 sequence is CASSRTGGGSIQMSYEQYF. CDR3 nucleotide sequence: TGCGCCAGCAGCCGCACCGGCGGGGGCTCGATCCAAATGTCCTACGAGCAGTACTTC. Full variable domain (remainder filled in from reference TRBV5-1 and TRBJ2-7): KAGVTQTPRYLIKTRGQQVTLSCSPISGHRSVSWYQQTPGQGLQFLFEYFSETQRNKGNFPGRFSGRQFSNSRSEMNVSTLELGDSALYLCASSRTGGGSIQMSYEQYFGPGTRLTVT.

The chain recombines TRBV6-1 with TRBJ2-7, with TRBD1 matching 7 bases. Trimming removed 1 base from V and 1 base from J; junction bases left unmatched: 1. Germline CDR1 reads MNHNS; CDR2 reads SASEGT. The CDR3 length is 14 residues. DNA of the CDR3: TGTGCCAGCAGTGAAGGGGGACAGTCCTACGAGCAGTACTTC. Its protein is CASSEGGQSYEQYF.

This chain uses TRBV7-3 with TRBJ2-2; a weak D match, TRBD2 (7 bases). The CDR3 totals 17 residues. CDR1 is SGHTA and CDR2 is FQGTGA in the germline V gene. The V end lost 5 bases, the J end lost 5 bases, and 21 bases lay between the germline ends. As DNA, the CDR3 is TGTGCCAGCAGCGATGGGGGGGGCTCATTCAGTACCGGGGAGCTGTTTTTT. This encodes CASSDGGGSFSTGELFF.

To note about this clonotype: One end of the junction is discordant with germline, which a read error may explain. The chain joins TRBV7-7 to TRBJ2-7; 11 bases fit TRBD2. TRBJ2-1 explains the end of the DNA better; the J call may be wrong. This CDR3 region has 16 residues. In germline, CDR1 is SSHAT, CDR2 FNYEAQ (reference sequence). The CDR3 DNA reads as TGTGCTAGCAGCTTAGGGGGACTAGCGGCCTACAATGAGCAGTTCTTC. It specifies CASSLGGLAAYNEQFF.

The rearrangement links TRBV7-9 to TRBJ2-5, with D perhaps TRBD1 (5 bases). Germline V gene sequence: CDR1 SEHNR, CDR2 FQNEAQ (reference sequence). The V end lost 3 bases, the J end lost 3 bases, and 11 bases lay between the germline ends. This CDR3 comprises 14 residues. The CDR3 DNA sequence: TGTGCCAGCAGCTTGGCCCCGACAGAAGAGACCCAGTACTTC. It encodes CASSLAPTEETQYF.

The chain joins TRBV7-9 to TRBJ1-2; D remains unclear. Germline V CDR1 and CDR2: SEHNR, FQNEAQ (reference sequence). This CDR3 contains 11 residues. V lost 6 bases to trimming and J lost 11 bases, with 13 bases between them. The CDR3 DNA reads TGTGCCAGCAGACTAGCGGGAGGATACACCTTC. This sequence encodes CASRLAGGYTF.

This clonotype appeared a few times. The chain combines TRBV7-8 with TRBJ2-7; D unclear. Germline lookup yields CDR1 SGHVS and CDR2 FQNEAQ. The CDR3 has 13 residues. Trimming left V 2 bases short and J 5 bases short, with 10 bases between. Here the CDR3 reads CASSLWPGDEQYF. The CDR3 DNA sequence: TGTGCCAGCAGCTTATGGCCCGGAGACGAGCAGTACTTC.

This clonotype was found many times. J is TRBJ1-1 and V is TRBV4-1; 10 bases match TRBD1. Losses at the gene ends were 5 bases for V and 3 bases for J; bases not matched to a gene: 9. Germline V gene data show CDR1 as MGHRA and CDR2 as YSYEKL. This CDR3 is 16 amino acids long. The CDR3 coding sequence is TGCGCCAGCAGCTTAGGGACAGGGGAATGGCACACTGAAGCTTTCTTT. It is translated as CASSLGTGEWHTEAFF.

In its sample, this clonotype was seen many times. This chain joins TRBV7-9 and TRBJ2-5; the D gene could be TRBD1 or TRBD2 (5 bases each). The germline V and J ends were trimmed by 4 bases and 5 bases, with 17 bases remaining between them. Germline V lookup: CDR1 SEHNR, CDR2 FQNEAQ (reference sequence). The CDR3 totals 15 residues. CDR3 nucleotide sequence: TGTGCCAGCAGCTCCAACCCGGGGCCCCGGGAGACCCAGTACTTC. Translation gives CASSSNPGPRETQYF.

With respect to this clonotype: The junction does not match germline at one end; this may be a read error. This chain links TRBV3-1 with TRBJ1-2; possibly TRBD1 for D (5 bases). The length of the CDR3 is 14 residues. From germline, CDR1 is LGHDT and CDR2 YNNKEL (reference sequence). Here the CDR3 reads CACSLSDRGYGYTF. The CDR3, as DNA: TGTGCCTGCAGCCTTTCGGATAGGGGTTATGGCTACACCTTC. Based on the CDR3 plus reference TRBV3-1 and TRBJ1-2, the full variable domain is DTAVSQTPKYLVTQMGNDKSIKCEQNLGHDTMYWYKQDSKKFLKIMFSYNNKELIINETVPNRFSPKSPDKAHLNLHINSLELGDSAVYFCACSLSDRGYGYTFGSGTRLTVV.